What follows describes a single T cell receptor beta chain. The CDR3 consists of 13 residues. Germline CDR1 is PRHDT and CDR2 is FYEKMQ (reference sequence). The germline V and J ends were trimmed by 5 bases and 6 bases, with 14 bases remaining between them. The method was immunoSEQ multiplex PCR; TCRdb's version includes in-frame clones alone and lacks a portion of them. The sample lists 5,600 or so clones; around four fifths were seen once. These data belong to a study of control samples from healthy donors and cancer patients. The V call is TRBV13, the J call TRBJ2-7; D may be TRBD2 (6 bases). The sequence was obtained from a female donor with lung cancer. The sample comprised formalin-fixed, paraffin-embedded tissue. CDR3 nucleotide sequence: TGTGCCAGCAGCCCGGGACTTACCCGCGAGCAGTACTTC. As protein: CASSPGLTREQYF. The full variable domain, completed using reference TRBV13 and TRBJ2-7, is AAGVIQSPRHLIKEKRETATLKCYPIPRHDTVYWYQQGPGQDPQFLISFYEKMQSDKGSIPDRFSAQQFSDYHSELNMSSLELGDSALYFCASSPGLTREQYFGPGTRLTVT.